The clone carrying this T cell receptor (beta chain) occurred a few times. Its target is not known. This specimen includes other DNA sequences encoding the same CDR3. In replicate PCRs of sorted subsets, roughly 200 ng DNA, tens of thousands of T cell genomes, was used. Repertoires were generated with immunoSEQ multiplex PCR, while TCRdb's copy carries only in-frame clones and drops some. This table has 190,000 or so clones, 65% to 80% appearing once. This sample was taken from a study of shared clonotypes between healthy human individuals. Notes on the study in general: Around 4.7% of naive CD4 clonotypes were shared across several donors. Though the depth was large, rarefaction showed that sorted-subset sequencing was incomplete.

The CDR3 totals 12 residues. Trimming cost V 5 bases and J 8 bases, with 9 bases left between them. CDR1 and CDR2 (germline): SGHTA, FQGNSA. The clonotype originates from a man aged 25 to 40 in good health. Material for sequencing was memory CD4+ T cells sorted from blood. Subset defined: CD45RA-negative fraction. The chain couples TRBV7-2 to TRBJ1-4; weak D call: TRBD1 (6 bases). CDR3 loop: CASSPQGEKLFF. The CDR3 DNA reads TGTGCCAGCAGCCCGCAGGGGGAAAAACTGTTTTTT.